This T cell receptor (beta chain) was recorded in a study of OX40 agonist ivuxolimab in advanced cancers. As for the study in general: Patients assigned to dose escalation were diagnosed with hepatocellular carcinoma, melanoma, renal cell or head and neck cancer.

Whole-study findings and limits: Doses of 0.1 to 3.0 mg/kg were accompanied by clonal expansion of CD4+ and CD8+ blood T cells by week 6.

Individuals having autoimmune disease history or systemic immunosuppression were not enrolled. Germline CDR1 SGHTA, CDR2 FQGNSA. The CDR3 is 14 amino acids. V lost 6 bases to trimming and J lost 0 bases, with 8 bases between them. To note about this clone: The antigen remains unidentified.

Sequenced by immunoSEQ multiplex PCR; TCRdb stores in-frame clones only, minus some. The data hold 60,000 to 70,000 clones, with 80% to 90% observed a single time. The V and J genes are TRBV7-2 and TRBJ2-2; D call uncertain. The source is an adult with an advanced solid tumor such as melanoma, head and neck, liver or kidney cancer. The specimen was CD4+ or CD8+ T cells sorted from blood, collected in a trial of the OX40 agonist ivuxolimab. The CDR3 coding sequence is TGTGCCAGCAGGAAGGAGCCGAACACCGGGGAGCTGTTTTTT. Protein sequence: CASRKEPNTGELFF.